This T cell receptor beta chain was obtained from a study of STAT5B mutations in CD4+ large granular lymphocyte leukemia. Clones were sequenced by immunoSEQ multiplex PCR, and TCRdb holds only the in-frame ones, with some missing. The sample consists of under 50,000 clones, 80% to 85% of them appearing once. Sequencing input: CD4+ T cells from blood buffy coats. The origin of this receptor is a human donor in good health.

The CDR3 sequence is CASSTIQGGEQFF. CDR3 DNA: TGCGCCAGCAGCACAATACAGGGGGGTGAGCAGTTCTTC. The V and J genes are TRBV5-1 and TRBJ2-1, with TRBD1 matching over 8 bases. The ends lost 4 bases at V and 9 bases at J; junction bases unmatched: 6. The CDR3 length is 13 residues. CDR1 SGHRS and CDR2 YFSETQ come from the germline V gene.